The subject of this entry is one T cell receptor (beta chain). As yet, its antigen is unknown. At one of its ends the junction is not consistent with the germline gene, which may arise from a read error. The CDR3 is 15 residues long. Germline loops: CDR1 ENHRY, CDR2 SYGVKD. This sample was taken from a study of beta chain features in type 1 diabetes. Background on the study: Cell yields, gender and age were comparable in patients and healthy donors. Whole-study findings and limits: All four CD4+ subsets from Type 1 diabetes patients carried moderately but significantly shorter TCRB CDR3s. Any HLA type influence on TCRB rearrangement was left unresolved here.

Since all of the isolated RNA was reverse transcribed, expressed TCRB transcripts were what got sequenced. Data came from immunoSEQ multiplex PCR; TCRdb stores just in-frame clones and leaves some out. In the table there are some 700,000 clones, roughly 13% of which are singletons. Purity above 95% was achieved in all sorted populations. This TCR came from a man between 18 and 35 years old with type 1 diabetes. The sequencing input was naive CD4+ T cells from blood. The gene calls are TRBV10-3 and TRBJ2-5, with D perhaps assigned TRBD1 or TRBD2 (6 bases each). The DNA of the CDR3 is TGTGCCAGCAGTGAAGCGCTGGGGGGCAAGGAGACCCAGTACTTC. Translating it yields CASSEALGGKETQYF.